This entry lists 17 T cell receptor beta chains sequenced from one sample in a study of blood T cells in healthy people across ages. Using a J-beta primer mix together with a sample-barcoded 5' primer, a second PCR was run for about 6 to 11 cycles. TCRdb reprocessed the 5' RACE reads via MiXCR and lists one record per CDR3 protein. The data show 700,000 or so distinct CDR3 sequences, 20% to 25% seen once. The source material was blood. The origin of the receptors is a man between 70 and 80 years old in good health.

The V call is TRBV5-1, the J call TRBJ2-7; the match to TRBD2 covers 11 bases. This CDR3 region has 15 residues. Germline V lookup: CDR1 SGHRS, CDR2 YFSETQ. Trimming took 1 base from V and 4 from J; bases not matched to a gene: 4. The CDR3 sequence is CASSLQGLAAYEQYF. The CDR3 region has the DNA TGCGCCAGCAGCTTGCAGGGACTAGCGGCGTACGAGCAGTACTTC.

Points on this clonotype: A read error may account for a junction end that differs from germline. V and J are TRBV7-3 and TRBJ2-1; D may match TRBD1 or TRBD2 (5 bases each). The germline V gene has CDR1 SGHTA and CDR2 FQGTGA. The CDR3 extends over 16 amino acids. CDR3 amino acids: CASSYQGGLSYNGQFF. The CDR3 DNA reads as TGTGCCAGCAGCTATCAGGGTGGACTTTCCTACAATGGGCAGTTCTTC. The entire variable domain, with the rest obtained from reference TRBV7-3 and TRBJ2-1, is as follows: GAGVSQTPSNKVTEKGKYVELRCDPISGHTALYWYRQSLGQGPEFLIYFQGTGAADDSGLPNDRFFAVRPEGSVSTLKIQRTERGDSAVYLCASSYQGGLSYNGQFFGPGTRLTVL.

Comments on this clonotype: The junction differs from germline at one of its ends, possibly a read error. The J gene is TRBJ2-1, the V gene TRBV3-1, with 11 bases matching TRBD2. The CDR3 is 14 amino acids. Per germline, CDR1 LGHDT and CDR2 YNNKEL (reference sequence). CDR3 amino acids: CVSSGTSGYNEQFF. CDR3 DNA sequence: TGTGTCAGCAGCGGGACTAGCGGCTACAATGAGCAGTTCTTC.

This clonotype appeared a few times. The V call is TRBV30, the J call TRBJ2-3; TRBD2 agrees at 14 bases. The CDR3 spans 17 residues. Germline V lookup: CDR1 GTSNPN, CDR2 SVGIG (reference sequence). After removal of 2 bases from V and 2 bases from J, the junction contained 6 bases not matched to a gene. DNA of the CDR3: TGTGCCTGGAGTCGGACTAGCGGGAGGCCCCCCACAGATACGCAGTATTTT. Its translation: CAWSRTSGRPPTDTQYF.

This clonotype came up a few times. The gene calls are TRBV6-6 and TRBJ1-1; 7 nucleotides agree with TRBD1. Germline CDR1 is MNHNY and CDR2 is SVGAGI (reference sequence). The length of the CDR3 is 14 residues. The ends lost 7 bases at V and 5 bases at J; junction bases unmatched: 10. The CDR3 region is CASTVTGRSTEAFF. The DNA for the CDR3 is TGTGCCAGCACCGTGACAGGGAGGAGTACTGAAGCTTTCTTT.

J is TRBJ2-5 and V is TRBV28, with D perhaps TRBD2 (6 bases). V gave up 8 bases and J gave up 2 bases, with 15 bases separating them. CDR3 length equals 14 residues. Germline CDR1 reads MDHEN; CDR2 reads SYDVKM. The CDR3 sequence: CASCLAAGQETQYF. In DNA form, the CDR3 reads TGTGCCAGCTGCCTTGCCGCGGGACAAGAGACCCAGTACTTC.

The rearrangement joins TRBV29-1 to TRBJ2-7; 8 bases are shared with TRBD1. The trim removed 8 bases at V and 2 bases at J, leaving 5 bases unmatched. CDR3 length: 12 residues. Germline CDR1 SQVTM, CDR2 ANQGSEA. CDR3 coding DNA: TGCAGCCCCAGGGGGCGAACCTACGAGCAGTACTTC. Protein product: CSPRGRTYEQYF.

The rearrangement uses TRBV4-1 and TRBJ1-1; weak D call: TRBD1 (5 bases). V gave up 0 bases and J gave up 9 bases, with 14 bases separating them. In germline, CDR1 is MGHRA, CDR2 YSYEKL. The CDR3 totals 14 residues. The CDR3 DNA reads TGCGCCAGCAGCCAAGATGGGGCAGGGAGAAAAGCTTTCTTT. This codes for CASSQDGAGRKAFF.

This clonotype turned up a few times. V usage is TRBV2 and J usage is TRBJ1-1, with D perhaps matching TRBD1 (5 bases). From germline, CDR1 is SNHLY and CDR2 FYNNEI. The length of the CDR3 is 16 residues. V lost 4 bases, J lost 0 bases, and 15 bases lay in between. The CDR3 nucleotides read TGTGCCAGCAGTGCCTCTGCGGGACGGATGAACACTGAAGCTTTCTTT. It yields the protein CASSASAGRMNTEAFF.

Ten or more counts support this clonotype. The CDR3, as DNA: TGTGCCATCCAAGGGACAGGTATCACAGATACGCAGTATTTT. Its translation: CAIQGTGITDTQYF. The chain employs TRBV10-3 and TRBJ2-3, with 8 bases that match TRBD1. After removal of 8 bases from V and 2 bases from J, the junction contained 6 bases not matched to a gene. CDR1 and CDR2 from the germline V gene are ENHRY and SYGVKD. The CDR3 spans 14 residues.

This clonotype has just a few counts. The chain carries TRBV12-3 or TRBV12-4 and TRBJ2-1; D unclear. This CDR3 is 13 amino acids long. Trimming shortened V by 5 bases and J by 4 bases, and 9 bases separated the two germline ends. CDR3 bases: TGTGCCAGCAGTCCGCCCAAGTACAATGAGCAGTTCTTC. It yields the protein CASSPPKYNEQFF.

The CDR3 nucleotides read TGTGCCAGCAGCACAAGCCTTGGACAGGTCGTTATCTATGGCTACACCTTC. This gives the protein CASSTSLGQVVIYGYTF. The V call is TRBV6-1, the J call TRBJ1-2; 7 bases are a match to TRBD1. Germline values: CDR1 MNHNS, CDR2 SASEGT. The junction had 17 bases not matched to a gene; V was cut back by 6 bases and J by 4 bases. The CDR3 runs to 17 residues.

CDR3 sequence reads: CASTGGWSGPYNEQFF. In DNA, the CDR3 is TGTGCCAGCACCGGGGGATGGAGCGGCCCCTACAATGAGCAGTTCTTC. This sequence joins TRBV6-2 or TRBV6-3 and TRBJ2-1; D possibly corresponds to TRBD2 (6 bases). V was cut by 7 bases and J by 2 bases, with 18 bases left in between. From germline, CDR1 is MNHEY and CDR2 SVGEGT. This CDR3 has 16 amino acids.

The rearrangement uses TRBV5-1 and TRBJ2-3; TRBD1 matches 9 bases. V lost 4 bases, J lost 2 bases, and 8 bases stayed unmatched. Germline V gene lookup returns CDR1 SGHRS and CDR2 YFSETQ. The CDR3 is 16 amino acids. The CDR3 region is CASSPRTGAPTDTQYF. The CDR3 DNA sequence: TGCGCCAGCAGCCCAAGGACAGGGGCCCCCACAGATACGCAGTATTTT.

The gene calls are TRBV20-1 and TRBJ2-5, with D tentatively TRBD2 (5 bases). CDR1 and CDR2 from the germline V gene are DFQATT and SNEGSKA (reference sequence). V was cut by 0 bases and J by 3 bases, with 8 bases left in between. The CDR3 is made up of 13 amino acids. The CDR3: CSARDSGEETQYF. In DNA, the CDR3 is TGCAGTGCTAGAGATTCCGGGGAAGAGACCCAGTACTTC.

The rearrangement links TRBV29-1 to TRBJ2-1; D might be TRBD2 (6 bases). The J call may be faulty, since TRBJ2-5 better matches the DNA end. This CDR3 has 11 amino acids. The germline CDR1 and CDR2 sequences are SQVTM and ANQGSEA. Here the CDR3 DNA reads TGCAACGTCGAGGGAGGAGAGACCCAGTACTTC. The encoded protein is CNVEGGETQYF.

CDR3 sequence reads: CASSFVLGGYGNTIYF. For the CDR3, the DNA is TGTGCCAGCAGTTTTGTCCTAGGGGGCTACGGAAACACCATATATTTT. V is TRBV12-3 or TRBV12-4 and J is TRBJ1-3; 7 nucleotides line up with TRBD1. With V trimmed by 3 bases and J by 4 bases, 9 bases remained unmatched. The CDR3 extends over 16 amino acids.